This TCR beta chain stems from a study of OX40 agonist ivuxolimab in advanced cancers. The germline V gene encodes CDR1 SGHRS and CDR2 YFSETQ. V dropped 7 bases and J dropped 5 bases, with 15 bases sitting between them. This CDR3 contains 14 residues. The table came from immunoSEQ multiplex PCR; TCRdb's copy has only in-frame clones and leaves some out. The table includes around 70,000 clones, around 83% detected once. The sequencing here drew on CD4+ or CD8+ T cells sorted from blood, taken in a trial of the OX40 agonist ivuxolimab. The V and J genes are TRBV5-1 and TRBJ2-2; D possibly matches TRBD1 or TRBD2 (6 bases each). This receptor was identified in an adult with an advanced solid tumor such as melanoma, head and neck, liver or kidney cancer. The CDR3 here is CASGPQGRTGELFF. DNA of the CDR3: TGCGCCAGCGGACCCCAGGGGAGGACCGGGGAGCTGTTTTTT.